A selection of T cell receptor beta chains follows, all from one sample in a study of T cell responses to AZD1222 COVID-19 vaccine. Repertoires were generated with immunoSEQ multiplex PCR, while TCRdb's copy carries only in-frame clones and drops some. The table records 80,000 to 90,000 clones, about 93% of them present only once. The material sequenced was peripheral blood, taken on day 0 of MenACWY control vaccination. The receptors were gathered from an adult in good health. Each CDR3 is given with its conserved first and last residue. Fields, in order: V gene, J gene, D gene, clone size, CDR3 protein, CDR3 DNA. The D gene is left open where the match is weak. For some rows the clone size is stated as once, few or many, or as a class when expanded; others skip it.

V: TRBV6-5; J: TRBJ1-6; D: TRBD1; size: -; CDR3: CASRNGQGRSPLHF; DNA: TGTGCCAGCAGAAACGGACAGGGTCGTTCACCCCTCCACTTT
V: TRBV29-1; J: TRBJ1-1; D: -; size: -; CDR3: CSVADRSYTEAFF; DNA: TGCAGCGTCGCAGACCGTTCGTACACTGAAGCTTTCTTT
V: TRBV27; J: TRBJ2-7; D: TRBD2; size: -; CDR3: CASSKQRLAGEYEQYF; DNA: TGTGCCAGCAGCAAACAGAGACTAGCGGGAGAGTACGAGCAGTACTTC
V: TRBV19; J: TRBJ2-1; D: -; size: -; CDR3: CASSLRVSYNEQFF; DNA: TGTGCCAGTAGTCTGCGTGTCTCCTACAATGAGCAGTTCTTC
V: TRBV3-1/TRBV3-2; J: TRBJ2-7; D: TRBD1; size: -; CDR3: CASSRRSLDRASYEQYF; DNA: TGTGCCAGCAGCCGTCGGAGTTTGGACAGGGCTTCCTACGAGCAGTACTTC
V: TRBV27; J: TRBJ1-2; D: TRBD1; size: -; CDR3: CASRGTGSSIGYTF; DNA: TGTGCCAGCAGAGGGACAGGGTCCTCTATAGGGTACACCTTC
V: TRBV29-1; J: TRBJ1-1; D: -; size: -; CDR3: CSVAHGSNTEAFF; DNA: TGCAGCGTTGCGCACGGTTCGAACACTGAAGCTTTCTTT
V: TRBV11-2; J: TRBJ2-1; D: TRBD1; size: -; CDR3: CASRPGQGYNEQFF; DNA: TGTGCCAGCCGGCCGGGACAGGGGTACAATGAGCAGTTCTTC
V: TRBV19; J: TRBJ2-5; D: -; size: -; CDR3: CASSIIPFQETQYF; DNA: TGTGCCAGTAGTATAATCCCATTCCAAGAGACCCAGTACTTC
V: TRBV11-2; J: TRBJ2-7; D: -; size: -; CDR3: CASSLGPEQYF; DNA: TGTGCCAGCAGCTTAGGTCCCGAGCAGTACTTC
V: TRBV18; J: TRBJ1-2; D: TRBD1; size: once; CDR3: CASSPPTGEVYGYTF; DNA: TGTGCCAGCTCACCACCTACAGGGGAAGTTTATGGCTACACCTTC
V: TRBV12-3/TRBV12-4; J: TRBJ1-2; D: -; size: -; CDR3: CASSLYPYYGYTF; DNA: TGTGCCAGCAGTCTGTACCCATACTATGGCTACACCTTC
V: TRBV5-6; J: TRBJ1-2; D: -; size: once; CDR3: CASNGGGFLYGYTF; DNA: TGTGCCAGCAACGGCGGGGGGTTCCTCTATGGCTACACCTTC
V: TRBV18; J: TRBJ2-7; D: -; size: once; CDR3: CASSPRRDSTFYEQYF; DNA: TGTGCCAGCTCACCACGGAGGGACTCGACCTTCTACGAGCAGTACTTC
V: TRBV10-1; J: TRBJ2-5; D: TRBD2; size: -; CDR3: CASSLGTSGSQETQYF; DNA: TGCGCCAGCTCACTCGGGACTAGCGGATCCCAAGAGACCCAGTACTTC
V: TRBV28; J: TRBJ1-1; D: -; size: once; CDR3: CASSLTSPMNTEAFF; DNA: TGTGCCAGCAGTTTAACGTCTCCCATGAACACTGAAGCTTTCTTT
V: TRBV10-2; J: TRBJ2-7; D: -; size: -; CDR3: CASSQTGPYEQYF; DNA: TGCGCCAGCAGTCAGACAGGCCCCTACGAGCAGTACTTC
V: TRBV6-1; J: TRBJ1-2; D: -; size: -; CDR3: CASSEVLDGYTF; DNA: TGTGCCAGCAGTGAAGTTTTAGATGGCTACACCTTC
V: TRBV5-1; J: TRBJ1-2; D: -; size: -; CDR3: CASSLDRTGYTF; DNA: TGCGCCAGCAGCTTGGACAGGACCGGCTACACCTTC
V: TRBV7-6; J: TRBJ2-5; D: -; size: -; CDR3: CASSLNAREYQETQYF; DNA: TGTGCCAGCAGCTTAAACGCCCGAGAGTACCAAGAGACCCAGTACTTC
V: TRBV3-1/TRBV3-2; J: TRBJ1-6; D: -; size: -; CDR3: CASSQNTGRSYNSPLHF; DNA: TGTGCCAGCAGCCAAAATACCGGCAGATCCTATAATTCACCCCTCCACTTT
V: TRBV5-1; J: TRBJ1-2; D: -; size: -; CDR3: CASSSSDSHYGYTF; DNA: TGCGCCAGCAGCTCCTCGGACAGTCACTATGGCTACACCTTC
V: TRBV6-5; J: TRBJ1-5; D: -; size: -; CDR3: CASVRVYSNQPQHF; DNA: TGTGCCAGCGTACGGGTTTATAGCAATCAGCCCCAGCATTTT
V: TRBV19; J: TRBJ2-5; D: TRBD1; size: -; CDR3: CASSTTGAETQYF; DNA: TGTGCCAGTAGTACCACAGGGGCAGAGACCCAGTACTTC
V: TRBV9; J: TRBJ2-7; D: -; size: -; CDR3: CASSVGGGQLSYEQYF; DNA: TGTGCCAGCAGCGTAGGGGGGGGACAACTCTCCTACGAGCAGTACTTC
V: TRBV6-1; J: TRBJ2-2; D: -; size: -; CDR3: CASRLTGELFF; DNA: TGTGCCAGCCGATTAACCGGGGAGCTGTTTTTT
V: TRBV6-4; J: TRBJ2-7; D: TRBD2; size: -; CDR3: CASSDPSGRADEQYF; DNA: TGTGCCAGCAGTGACCCTAGCGGGAGAGCCGACGAGCAGTACTTC
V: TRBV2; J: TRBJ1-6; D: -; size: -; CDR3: CASSPTGTNSPLHF; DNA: TGTGCCAGCAGCCCAACAGGGACTAATTCACCCCTCCACTTT
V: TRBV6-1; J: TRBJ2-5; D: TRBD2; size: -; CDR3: CASSEAVWVRSGAIGETQYF; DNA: TGTGCCAGCAGTGAAGCGGTATGGGTCCGGAGCGGGGCTATCGGGGAGACCCAGTACTTC
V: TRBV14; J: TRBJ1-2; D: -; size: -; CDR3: CASSQDLDSRGGGYTF; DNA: TGTGCCAGCAGCCAAGATCTGGATTCTCGGGGAGGTGGCTACACCTTC
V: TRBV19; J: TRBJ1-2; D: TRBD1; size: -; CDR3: CASGRGRGQGYGYTF; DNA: TGTGCCAGTGGAAGAGGACGGGGACAGGGATATGGCTACACCTTC
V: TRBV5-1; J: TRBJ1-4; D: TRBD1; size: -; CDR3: CASSFGTGGAGGEKLFF; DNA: TGCGCCAGCAGCTTCGGGACAGGGGGCGCGGGAGGCGAAAAACTGTTTTTT
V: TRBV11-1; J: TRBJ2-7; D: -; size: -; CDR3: CASSASDSSYEQYF; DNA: TGTGCCAGCAGCGCCTCGGACTCTTCCTACGAGCAGTACTTC
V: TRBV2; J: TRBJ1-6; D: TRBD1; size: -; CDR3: CASSPGTGFSPLHF; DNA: TGTGCCAGCAGTCCCGGGACAGGGTTTTCACCCCTCCACTTT
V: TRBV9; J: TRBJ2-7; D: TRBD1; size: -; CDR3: CASSVGLRGHEQYF; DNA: TGTGCCAGCAGCGTAGGCCTCAGGGGGCACGAGCAGTACTTC
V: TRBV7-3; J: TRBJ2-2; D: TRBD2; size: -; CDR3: CASSPGRSGSVGELFF; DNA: TGTGCCAGCAGCCCCGGAAGGAGCGGGAGTGTCGGGGAGCTGTTTTTT
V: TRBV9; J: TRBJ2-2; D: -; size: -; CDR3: CASSVEIANTGELFF; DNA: TGTGCCAGCAGCGTAGAGATAGCGAACACCGGGGAGCTGTTTTTT
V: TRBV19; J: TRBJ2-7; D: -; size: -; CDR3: CASSIDHGTTYEQYF; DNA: TGTGCCAGTAGTATAGATCACGGCACAACTTACGAGCAGTACTTC
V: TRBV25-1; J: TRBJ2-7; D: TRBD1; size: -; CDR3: CASSDDRGYEQYF; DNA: TGTGCCAGCAGTGATGACAGGGGATACGAGCAGTACTTC